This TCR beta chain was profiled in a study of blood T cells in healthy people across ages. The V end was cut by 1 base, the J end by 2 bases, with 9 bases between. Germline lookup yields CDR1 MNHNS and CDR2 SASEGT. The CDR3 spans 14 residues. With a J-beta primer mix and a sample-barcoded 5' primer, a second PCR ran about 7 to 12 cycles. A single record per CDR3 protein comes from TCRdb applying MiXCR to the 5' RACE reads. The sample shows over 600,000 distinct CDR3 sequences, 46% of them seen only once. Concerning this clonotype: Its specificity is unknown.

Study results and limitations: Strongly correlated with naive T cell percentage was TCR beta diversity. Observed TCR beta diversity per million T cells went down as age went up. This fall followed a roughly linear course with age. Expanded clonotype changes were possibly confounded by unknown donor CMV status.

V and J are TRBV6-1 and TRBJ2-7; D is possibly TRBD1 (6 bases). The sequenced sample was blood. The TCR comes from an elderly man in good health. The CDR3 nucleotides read TGTGCCAGCAGTGAAGTTGGGGGCCCCTACGAGCAGTACTTC. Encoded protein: CASSEVGGPYEQYF.